This T cell receptor beta chain appears in the sequencing data of a study of T-cell memory formation after mild COVID-19. Study-wide results and caveats: CD4/CD8 balance held among clones contracting day 15 to 85, and later expanders leaned CD4+. Whether day 37 second-wave clones are SARS-CoV-2-specific was not confirmed. The appearance of some responding clones in pre-infection memory suggested that cross-reactive memory joined. Largely, contracting CD4+ clones fell within CM and EM, and contracting CD8+ clones within EMRA.

This clonotype was detected only a few times. What it binds is not known. From the 5' RACE reads, TCRdb called clonotypes with MiXCR, one entry per CDR3 protein. This sample has around 340,000 distinct CDR3 sequences; around 21% occur once, and the top ten carry around an eighth. Trimming left V 0 bases short and J 7 bases short, with 11 bases between. CDR3 length: 15 residues. Germline lookup yields CDR1 SGHDT and CDR2 YYEEEE. Input material: PBMCs or a T cell subset sorted from them (not recorded which). This TCR was sampled from an adult woman who had mild COVID-19 (a few samples of this study predate the infection). Cell type and time point are not known. The chain is built from TRBV5-6 and TRBJ1-6; D is perhaps TRBD1 (5 bases). The CDR3 region is CASSLDWQGNSPLHF. The CDR3 coding sequence is TGTGCCAGCAGCTTGGATTGGCAGGGAAATTCACCCCTCCACTTT.